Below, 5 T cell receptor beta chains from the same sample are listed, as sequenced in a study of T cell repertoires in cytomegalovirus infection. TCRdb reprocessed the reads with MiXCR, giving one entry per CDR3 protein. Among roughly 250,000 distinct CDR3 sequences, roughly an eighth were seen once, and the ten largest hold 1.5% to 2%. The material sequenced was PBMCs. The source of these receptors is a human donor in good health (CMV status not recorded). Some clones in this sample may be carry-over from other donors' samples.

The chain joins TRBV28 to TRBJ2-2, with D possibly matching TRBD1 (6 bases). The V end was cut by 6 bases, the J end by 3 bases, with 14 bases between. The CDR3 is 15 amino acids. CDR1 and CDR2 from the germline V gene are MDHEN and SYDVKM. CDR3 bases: TGTGCCAGCAGGCCTCCCAGGGGCCACACCGGGGAGCTGTTTTTT. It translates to CASRPPRGHTGELFF.

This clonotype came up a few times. The CDR3 DNA follows: TGTGCCAGCAGTTATGACCAGGGACTAGCGGAAGCTTTCTTT. The encoded protein is CASSYDQGLAEAFF. The rearrangement uses TRBV6-2 or TRBV6-3 and TRBJ1-1, with a weak D call TRBD1 (5 bases). This CDR3 comprises 14 residues. V was clipped by 3 bases and J by 8 bases, with 16 bases between them. CDR1 and CDR2 (germline): MNHEY, SVGEGT.

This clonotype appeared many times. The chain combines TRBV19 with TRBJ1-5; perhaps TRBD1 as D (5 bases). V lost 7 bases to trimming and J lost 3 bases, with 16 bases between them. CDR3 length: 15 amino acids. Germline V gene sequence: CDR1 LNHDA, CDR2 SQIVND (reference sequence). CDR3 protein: CASNPWKGDNQPQHF. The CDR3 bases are TGTGCCAGTAATCCTTGGAAAGGGGACAATCAGCCCCAGCATTTT.

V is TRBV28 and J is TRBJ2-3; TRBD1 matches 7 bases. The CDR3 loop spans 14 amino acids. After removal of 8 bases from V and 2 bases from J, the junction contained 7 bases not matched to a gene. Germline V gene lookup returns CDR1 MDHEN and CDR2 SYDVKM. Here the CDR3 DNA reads TGTGCCAGCCTGGGGGACAGCTTCACAGATACGCAGTATTTT. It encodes CASLGDSFTDTQYF.

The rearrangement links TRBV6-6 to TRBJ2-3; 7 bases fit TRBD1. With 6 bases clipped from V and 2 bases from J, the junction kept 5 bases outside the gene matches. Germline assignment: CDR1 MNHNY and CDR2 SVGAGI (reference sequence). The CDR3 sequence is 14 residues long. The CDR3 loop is CASRAGTVTDTQYF. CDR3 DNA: TGTGCCAGCAGGGCCGGGACAGTCACAGATACGCAGTATTTT.